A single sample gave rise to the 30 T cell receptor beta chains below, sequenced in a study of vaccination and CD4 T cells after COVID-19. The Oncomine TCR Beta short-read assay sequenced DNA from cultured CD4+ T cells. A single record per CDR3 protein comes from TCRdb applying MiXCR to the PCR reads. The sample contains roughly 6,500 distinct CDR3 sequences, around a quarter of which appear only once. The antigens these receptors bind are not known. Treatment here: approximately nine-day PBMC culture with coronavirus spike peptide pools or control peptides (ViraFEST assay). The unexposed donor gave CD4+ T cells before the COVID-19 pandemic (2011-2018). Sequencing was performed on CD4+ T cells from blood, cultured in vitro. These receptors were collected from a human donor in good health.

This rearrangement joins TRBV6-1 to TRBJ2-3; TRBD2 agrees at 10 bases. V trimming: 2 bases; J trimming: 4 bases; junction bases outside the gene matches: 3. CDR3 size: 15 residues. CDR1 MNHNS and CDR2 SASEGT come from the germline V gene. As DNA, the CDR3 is TGTGCCAGCAGTGAAAAGCGGGGGGGCCCAGATACGCAGTATTTT. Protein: CASSEKRGGPDTQYF.

DNA for the CDR3: TGTGCCAGCAGCTTGGGAGTCTCGGAGCCCCAGCATTTT. Its protein is CASSLGVSEPQHF. The genes are TRBV11-1 and TRBJ1-5; no clear D. CDR1 SGHAT and CDR2 FQDESV come from the germline V gene (reference sequence). Trimming removed 3 bases at V and 8 bases at J, with 11 bases between. This CDR3 spans 13 amino acids.

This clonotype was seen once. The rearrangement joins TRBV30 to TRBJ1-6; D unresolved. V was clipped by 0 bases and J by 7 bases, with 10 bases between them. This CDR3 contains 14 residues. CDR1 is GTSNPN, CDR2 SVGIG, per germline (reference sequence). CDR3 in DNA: TGTGCCTGGAGTGTTCGGGTCCCGAATTCACCCCTCCACTTT. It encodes CAWSVRVPNSPLHF.

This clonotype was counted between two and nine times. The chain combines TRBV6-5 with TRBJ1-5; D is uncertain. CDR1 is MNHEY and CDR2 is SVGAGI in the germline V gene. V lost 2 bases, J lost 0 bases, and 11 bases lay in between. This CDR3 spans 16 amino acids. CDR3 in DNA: TGTGCCAGCAGTTACACAAGACCCTATAGCAATCAGCCCCAGCATTTT. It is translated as CASSYTRPYSNQPQHF.

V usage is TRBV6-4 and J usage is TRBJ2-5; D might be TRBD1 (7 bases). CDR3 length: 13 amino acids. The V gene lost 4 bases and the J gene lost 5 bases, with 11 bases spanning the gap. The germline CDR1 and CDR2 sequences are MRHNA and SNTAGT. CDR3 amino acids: CASSVQGGETQYF. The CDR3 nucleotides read TGTGCCAGCAGTGTGCAGGGGGGCGAGACCCAGTACTTC.

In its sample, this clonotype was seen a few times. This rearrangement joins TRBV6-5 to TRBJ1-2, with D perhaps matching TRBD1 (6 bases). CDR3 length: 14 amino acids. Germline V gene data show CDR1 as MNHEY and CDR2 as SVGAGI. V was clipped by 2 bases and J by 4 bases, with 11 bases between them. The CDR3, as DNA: TGTGCCAGCAGTTACGGGGGCAGCTTCTATGGCTACACCTTC. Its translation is CASSYGGSFYGYTF.

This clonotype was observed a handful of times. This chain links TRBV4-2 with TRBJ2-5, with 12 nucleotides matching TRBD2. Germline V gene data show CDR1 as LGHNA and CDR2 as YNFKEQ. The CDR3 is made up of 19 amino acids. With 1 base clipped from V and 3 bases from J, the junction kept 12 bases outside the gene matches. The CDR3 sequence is CASSQGGLAGGPSEETQYF. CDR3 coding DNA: TGTGCCAGCAGCCAAGGAGGGCTAGCGGGGGGGCCAAGCGAAGAGACCCAGTACTTC.

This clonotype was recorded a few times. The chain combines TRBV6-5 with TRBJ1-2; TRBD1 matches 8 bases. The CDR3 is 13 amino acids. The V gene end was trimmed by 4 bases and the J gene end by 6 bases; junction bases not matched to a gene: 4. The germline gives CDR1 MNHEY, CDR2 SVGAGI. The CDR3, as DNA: TGTGCCAGCAGTTCGACAGGGGAGCATGGCTACACCTTC. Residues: CASSSTGEHGYTF.

The CDR3 coding sequence is TGCAGTGCTAGAGATAGTGGCAGAAACAATGAGCAGTTCTTC. Translation: CSARDSGRNNEQFF. The chain joins TRBV20-1 to TRBJ2-1; D unclear. Germline CDR1 reads DFQATT; CDR2 reads SNEGSKA (reference sequence). Trimming pared 0 bases from V and 5 bases from J, leaving 11 bases between. The CDR3 covers 14 residues.

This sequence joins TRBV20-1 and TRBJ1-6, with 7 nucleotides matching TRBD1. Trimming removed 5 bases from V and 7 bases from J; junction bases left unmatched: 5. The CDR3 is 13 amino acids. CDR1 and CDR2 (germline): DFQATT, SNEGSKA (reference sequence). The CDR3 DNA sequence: TGCAGTGCTGCCGGGACAGAGAATTCACCCCTCCACTTT. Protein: CSAAGTENSPLHF.

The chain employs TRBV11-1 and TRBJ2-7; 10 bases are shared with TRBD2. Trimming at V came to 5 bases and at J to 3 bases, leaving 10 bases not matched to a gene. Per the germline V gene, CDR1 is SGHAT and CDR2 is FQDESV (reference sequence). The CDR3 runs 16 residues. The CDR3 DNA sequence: TGTGCCAGCAGCCTAGAAAGGGGACTAGCGAGCTACGAGCAGTACTTC. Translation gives CASSLERGLASYEQYF.

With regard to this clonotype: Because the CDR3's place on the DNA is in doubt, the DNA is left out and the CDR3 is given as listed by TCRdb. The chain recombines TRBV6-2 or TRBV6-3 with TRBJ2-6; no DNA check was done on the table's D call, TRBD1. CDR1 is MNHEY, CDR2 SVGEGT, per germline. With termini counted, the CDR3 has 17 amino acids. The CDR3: CASSFLAGRTGANVLTF.

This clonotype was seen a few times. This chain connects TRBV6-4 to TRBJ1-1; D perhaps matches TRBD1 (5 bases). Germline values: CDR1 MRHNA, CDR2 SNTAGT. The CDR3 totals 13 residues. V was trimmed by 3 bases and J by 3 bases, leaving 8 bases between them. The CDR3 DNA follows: TGTGCCAGCAGTGAACAGGAGGACACTGAAGCTTTCTTT. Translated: CASSEQEDTEAFF.

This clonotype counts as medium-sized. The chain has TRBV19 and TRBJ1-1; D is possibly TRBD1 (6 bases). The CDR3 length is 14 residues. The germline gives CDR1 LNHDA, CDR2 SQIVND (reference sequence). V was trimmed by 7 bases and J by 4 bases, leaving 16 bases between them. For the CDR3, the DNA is TGTGCCAGTATGGTGCAGGGGTCGAGCACTGAAGCTTTCTTT. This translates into CASMVQGSSTEAFF.

The CDR3 sequence: CASSEAGQGSDSPLHF. CDR3 nucleotide sequence: TGTGCCAGCAGTGAAGCCGGGCAGGGGTCCGATTCACCCCTCCACTTT. The J gene is TRBJ1-6, the V gene TRBV2; possible D gene TRBD1, 6 bases. This CDR3 is 16 amino acids long. Trimming cost V 0 bases and J 8 bases, with 14 bases left between them. Germline V gene lookup returns CDR1 SNHLY and CDR2 FYNNEI. The full variable domain, its missing parts supplied by reference TRBV2 and TRBJ1-6, is EPEVTQTPSHQVTQMGQEVILRCVPISNHLYFYWYRQILGQKVEFLVSFYNNEISEKSEIFDDQFSVERPDGSNFTLKIRSTKLEDSAMYFCASSEAGQGSDSPLHFGNGTRLTVT.

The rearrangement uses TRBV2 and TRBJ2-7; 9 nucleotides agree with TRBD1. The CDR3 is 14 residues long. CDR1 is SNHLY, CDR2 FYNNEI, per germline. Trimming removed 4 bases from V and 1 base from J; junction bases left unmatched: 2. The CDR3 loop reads CASSGDRASYEQYF. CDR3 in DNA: TGTGCCAGCAGTGGGGACAGGGCGTCCTACGAGCAGTACTTC.

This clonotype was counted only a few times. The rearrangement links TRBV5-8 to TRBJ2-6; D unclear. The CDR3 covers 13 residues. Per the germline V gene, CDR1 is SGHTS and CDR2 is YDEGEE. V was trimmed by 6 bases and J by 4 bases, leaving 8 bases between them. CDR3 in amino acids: CASTQGGANVLTF. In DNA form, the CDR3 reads TGTGCCAGCACCCAAGGGGGGGCCAACGTCCTGACTTTC.

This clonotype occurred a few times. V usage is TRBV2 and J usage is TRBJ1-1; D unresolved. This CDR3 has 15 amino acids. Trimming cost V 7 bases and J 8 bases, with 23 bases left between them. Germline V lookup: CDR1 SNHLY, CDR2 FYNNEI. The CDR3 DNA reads TGTGCCAGCACGCTGAGCAGAAACGAAGGCATGGAAGCTTTCTTT. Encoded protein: CASTLSRNEGMEAFF.

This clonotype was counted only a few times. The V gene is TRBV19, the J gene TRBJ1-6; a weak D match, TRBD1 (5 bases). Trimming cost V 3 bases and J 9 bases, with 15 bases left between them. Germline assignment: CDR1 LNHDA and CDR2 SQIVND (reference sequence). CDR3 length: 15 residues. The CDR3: CASSMSQAGISPLHF. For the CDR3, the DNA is TGTGCCAGTAGTATGTCACAGGCGGGGATTTCACCCCTCCACTTT.

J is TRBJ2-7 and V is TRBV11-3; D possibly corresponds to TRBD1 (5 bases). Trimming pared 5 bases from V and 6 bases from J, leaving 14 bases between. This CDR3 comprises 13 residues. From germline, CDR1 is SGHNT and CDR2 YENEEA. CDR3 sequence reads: CASSPVQGGEQYF. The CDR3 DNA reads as TGTGCCAGCAGCCCCGTCCAGGGTGGCGAGCAGTACTTC. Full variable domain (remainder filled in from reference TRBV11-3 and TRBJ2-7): EAGVVQSPRYKIIEKKQPVAFWCNPISGHNTLYWYLQNLGQGPELLIRYENEEAVDDSQLPKDRFSAERLKGVDSTLKIQPAELGDSAVYLCASSPVQGGEQYFGPGTRLTVT.

CDR3 sequence: CASSFKSSTEAFF. CDR3 bases: TGTGCCAGCAGCTTTAAGTCCTCCACTGAAGCTTTCTTT. V and J are TRBV7-2 and TRBJ1-1, with unresolved D. The V and J ends lost 3 bases and 4 bases respectively, with 9 bases between them. Germline V gene lookup returns CDR1 SGHTA and CDR2 FQGNSA. This CDR3 comprises 13 residues.

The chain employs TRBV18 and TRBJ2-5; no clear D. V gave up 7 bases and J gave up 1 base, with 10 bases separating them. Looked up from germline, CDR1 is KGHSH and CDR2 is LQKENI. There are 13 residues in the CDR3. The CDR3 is CASLSTLQETQYF. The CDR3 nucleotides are TGTGCCAGCTTATCGACGCTCCAAGAGACCCAGTACTTC.

The CDR3 sequence: CASSIDQGTLYGYTF. The CDR3 coding sequence is TGTGCCAGTAGTATAGATCAAGGAACACTCTATGGCTACACCTTC. This chain joins TRBV19 and TRBJ1-2; D ambiguous. CDR3 size: 15 residues. CDR1 and CDR2 from the germline V gene are LNHDA and SQIVND (reference sequence). The germline V and J ends were trimmed by 0 bases and 4 bases, with 12 bases remaining between them.

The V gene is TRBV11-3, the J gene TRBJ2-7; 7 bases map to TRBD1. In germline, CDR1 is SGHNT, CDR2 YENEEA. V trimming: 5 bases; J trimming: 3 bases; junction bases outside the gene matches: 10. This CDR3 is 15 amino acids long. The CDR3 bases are TGTGCCAGCAGCCACTTCCGGACAGGAGACTACGAGCAGTACTTC. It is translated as CASSHFRTGDYEQYF.

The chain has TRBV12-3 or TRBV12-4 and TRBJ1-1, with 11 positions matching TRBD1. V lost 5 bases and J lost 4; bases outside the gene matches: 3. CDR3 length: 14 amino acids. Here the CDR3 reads CASSVGQGATEAFF. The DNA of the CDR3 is TGTGCCAGCAGTGTAGGACAGGGGGCCACTGAAGCTTTCTTT.

CDR3 nucleotides: TGTGCCAGCAGCTTGTCACATTCCTATGGCTACACCTTC. It encodes CASSLSHSYGYTF. The chain couples TRBV5-6 to TRBJ1-2; D not resolved. Trimming shortened V by 1 base and J by 4 bases, and 8 bases separated the two germline ends. The CDR3 is 13 amino acids. Germline values: CDR1 SGHDT, CDR2 YYEEEE. The full variable domain, with the rest looked up from reference TRBV5-6 and TRBJ1-2, is DAGVTQSPTHLIKTRGQQVTLRCSPKSGHDTVSWYQQALGQGPQFIFQYYEEEERQRGNFPDRFSGHQFPNYSSELNVNALLLGDSALYLCASSLSHSYGYTFGSGTRLTVV.

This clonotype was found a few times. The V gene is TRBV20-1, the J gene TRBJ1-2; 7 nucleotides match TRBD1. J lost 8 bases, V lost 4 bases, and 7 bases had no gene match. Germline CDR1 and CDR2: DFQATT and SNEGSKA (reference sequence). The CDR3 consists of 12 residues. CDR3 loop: CSAMTGLGGYTF. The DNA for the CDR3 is TGCAGTGCTATGACAGGGTTAGGCGGCTACACCTTC.

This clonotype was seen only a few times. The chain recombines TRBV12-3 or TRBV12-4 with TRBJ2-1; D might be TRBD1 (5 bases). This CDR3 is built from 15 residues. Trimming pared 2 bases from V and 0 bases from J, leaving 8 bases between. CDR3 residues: CASSLIDSSYNEQFF. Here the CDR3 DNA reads TGTGCCAGCAGTTTAATAGACAGCTCCTACAATGAGCAGTTCTTC.

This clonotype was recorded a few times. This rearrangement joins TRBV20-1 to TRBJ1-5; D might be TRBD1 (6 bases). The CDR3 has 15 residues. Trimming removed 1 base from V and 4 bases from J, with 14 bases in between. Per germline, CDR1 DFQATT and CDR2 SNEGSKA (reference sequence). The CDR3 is CSARGGHPGNQPQHF. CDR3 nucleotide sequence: TGCAGTGCTAGAGGGGGACACCCTGGGAATCAGCCCCAGCATTTT.

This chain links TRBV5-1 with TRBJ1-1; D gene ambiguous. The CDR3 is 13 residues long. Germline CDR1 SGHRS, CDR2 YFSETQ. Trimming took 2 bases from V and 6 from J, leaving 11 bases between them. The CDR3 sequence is CASSLEGRAEAFF. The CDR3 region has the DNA TGCGCCAGCAGCTTAGAAGGGCGGGCTGAAGCTTTCTTT. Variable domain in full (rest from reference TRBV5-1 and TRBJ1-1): KAGVTQTPRYLIKTRGQQVTLSCSPISGHRSVSWYQQTPGQGLQFLFEYFSETQRNKGNFPGRFSGRQFSNSRSEMNVSTLELGDSALYLCASSLEGRAEAFFGQGTRLTVV.